This TCR beta chain was sequenced for a study of T cell responses to AZD1222 COVID-19 vaccine. Study overall: Second-dose intervals of approximately 4 or approximately 12 weeks were pooled.

Some clones are missing from TCRdb's copy, which holds only in-frame ones; the method was immunoSEQ multiplex PCR. The sample has 100,000 to 150,000 clones, about 90% seen once; the top ten hold 0.9% to 1.2%. Study-level points and caveats: With two AZD1222 doses given, Spike-specific TCR breadth and depth both rose.

Per the germline V gene, CDR1 is GTSNPN and CDR2 is SVGIG (reference sequence). The CDR3 loop spans 13 amino acids. On this clone: Its matching antigen is unknown. Sequence at one end of the junction differs from germline and may be a read error.

The sequences come from peripheral blood, collected on day 0 of AZD1222 vaccination. The V gene is TRBV30, the J gene TRBJ2-1, with 9 bases that match TRBD2. The receptor was derived from an adult in good health. CDR3 nucleotides: TGTGCCTGGATAGGATTTGGGACTAGCACGATGATCTTC. This sequence encodes CAWIGFGTSTMIF.